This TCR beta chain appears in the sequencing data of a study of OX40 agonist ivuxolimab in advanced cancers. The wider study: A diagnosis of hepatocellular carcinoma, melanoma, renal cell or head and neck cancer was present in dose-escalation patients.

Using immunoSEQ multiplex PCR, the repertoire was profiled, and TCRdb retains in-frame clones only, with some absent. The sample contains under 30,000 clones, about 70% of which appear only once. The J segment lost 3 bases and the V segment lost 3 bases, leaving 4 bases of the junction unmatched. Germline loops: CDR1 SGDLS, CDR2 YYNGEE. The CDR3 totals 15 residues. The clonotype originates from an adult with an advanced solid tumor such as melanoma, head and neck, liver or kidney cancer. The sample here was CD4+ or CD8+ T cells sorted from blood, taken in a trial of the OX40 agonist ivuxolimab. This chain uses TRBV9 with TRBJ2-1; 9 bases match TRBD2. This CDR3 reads CASSERGGDYNEQFF. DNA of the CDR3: TGTGCCAGCAGCGAACGCGGGGGGGACTACAATGAGCAGTTCTTC.